Below, 5 T cell receptor beta chains from the same sample are listed, as sequenced in a study of cytomegalovirus exposure and HLA in healthy donors. Primers included in the PCR were 60 Vbeta and 13 Jbeta primers. The repertoire was sequenced with immunoSEQ multiplex PCR; TCRdb's copy has only in-frame clones and lacks some. Of 95,000 to 150,000 clones in the sample, around 65% were seen once. Sequenced: PBMCs. The receptor source for this set is a man aged 18 to 30 in good health and CMV-seronegative.

Points on this clone: At one end, the junction sequence differs from germline, possibly due to a read error. This chain joins TRBV5-1 and TRBJ2-7, with TRBD1 identical over 8 bases. The germline V gene has CDR1 SGHRS and CDR2 YFSETQ. The CDR3 extends over 13 amino acids. The CDR3 DNA sequence: TGCACCAGCAGTCGCGGACAGGGCTACGAGCAGTACTTC. Translated, it gives CTSSRGQGYEQYF.

The J gene is TRBJ2-1, the V gene TRBV4-2; D is ambiguous. This CDR3 is built from 13 residues. V was trimmed by 1 base and J by 3 bases, leaving 4 bases between them. CDR1 LGHNA and CDR2 YNFKEQ come from the germline V gene. The CDR3 region has the DNA TGTGCCAGCAGCCAAGTCCGCTACAATGAGCAGTTCTTC. As protein: CASSQVRYNEQFF.

The rearrangement joins TRBV19 to TRBJ2-4; D perhaps matches TRBD1 (7 bases). Germline CDR1 and CDR2: LNHDA and SQIVND (reference sequence). V was shortened by 8 bases and J by 0 bases, with 23 bases between the two germline ends. This CDR3 is built from 18 residues. The CDR3 is CASSPGGQITVAKNIQYF. CDR3 coding DNA: TGTGCCAGTTCCCCCGGGGGACAGATAACTGTAGCCAAAAACATTCAGTACTTC.

The chain recombines TRBV7-9 with TRBJ1-2; TRBD1 matches at 7 bases. The CDR3 covers 15 residues. V was pared by 5 bases and J by 8 bases, with 14 bases of the junction left unmatched. Looked up from germline, CDR1 is SEHNR and CDR2 is FQNEAQ (reference sequence). CDR3 sequence: CASSQLQGGLGGYTF. CDR3 in DNA: TGTGCCAGCAGCCAGCTGCAGGGGGGCCTCGGGGGCTACACCTTC.

The chain is built from TRBV6-5 and TRBJ2-7, with D possibly TRBD2 on 7 matching bases. V dropped 4 bases and J dropped 2 bases, with 18 bases sitting between them. Germline CDR1 is MNHEY and CDR2 is SVGAGI. The CDR3 length is 16 residues. CDR3 region: CASSSLHGGHTYEQYF. The CDR3 DNA reads TGTGCCAGCAGTTCTCTCCACGGGGGGCACACCTACGAGCAGTACTTC.